This TCR beta chain was recovered during a study of CD8+ T cells in alopecia areata. Reverse transcribed after extraction, RNA yielded cDNA as the sequencing template. Using immunoSEQ multiplex PCR, the repertoire was profiled, and TCRdb retains in-frame clones only, with some absent. The data show more than 150,000 clones, with around 56% seen just once and about 3.5% held by the top ten. As for treatment: oral pan-JAK inhibitor, 5-10 mg twice daily. The TCR sequence derives from a human donor with alopecia areata. Sequenced material: CD4+ T cells sorted from blood, taken at week 4, from a patient treated with tofacitinib.

The CDR3 DNA follows: TGTGCGGGGGGCAGAGATAATTCACCCCTCCACTTT. Amino acids: CAGGRDNSPLHF. V gene TRBV28 combines with J gene TRBJ1-6, with TRBD1 as a possible D gene (6 bases). This CDR3 is 12 amino acids long. Germline V lookup: CDR1 MDHEN, CDR2 SYDVKM.